Listed below are T cell receptor beta chains from one sample, sequenced in a study of response to subunit inactivated influenza vaccine. TCRdb re-called the RT-PCR reads with MiXCR, one entry per CDR3 protein. The data contain almost 600,000 distinct CDR3 sequences, less than 15% of them singletons. The sample was PBMCs from blood, taken 11 to 12 days after vaccination. These receptors all stem from a man aged 45-65 years who received an inactivated influenza vaccine. Each CDR3 is given with its conserved first and last residue. D genes are given only for firm matches. Size is stated for part of the rows, as once, few or many counts, or as a class when the clone is expanded.

j_call: TRBJ2-2
clone_size: -
v_call: TRBV5-1
d_call: -
cdr3_aa: CASRVADTGELFF
cdr3_nt: TGCGCCAGCAGGGTGGCGGACACCGGGGAGCTGTTTTTT

j_call: TRBJ2-5
clone_size: many
v_call: TRBV6-2/TRBV6-3
d_call: -
cdr3_aa: CASSPPGNGEETQYF
cdr3_nt: TGTGCCAGCAGTCCGCCGGGGAACGGCGAAGAGACCCAGTACTTC

j_call: TRBJ1-4
clone_size: few
v_call: TRBV10-3
d_call: -
cdr3_aa: CAISTRGEKLFF
cdr3_nt: TGTGCCATCAGTACCAGGGGTGAAAAACTGTTTTTT

j_call: TRBJ2-1
clone_size: few
v_call: TRBV5-1
d_call: TRBD2
cdr3_aa: CASSNTSGAWNEQFF
cdr3_nt: TGCGCCAGCAGCAATACTAGCGGGGCCTGGAATGAGCAGTTCTTC

j_call: TRBJ1-4
clone_size: -
v_call: TRBV7-9
d_call: -
cdr3_aa: CASSYIATNEKLFF
cdr3_nt: TGTGCCAGCAGCTATATTGCAACTAATGAAAAACTGTTTTTT

j_call: TRBJ2-1
clone_size: few
v_call: TRBV3-1
d_call: -
cdr3_aa: CASSRSFDYNEQFF
cdr3_nt: TGTGCCAGCAGCCGTTCCTTCGATTACAATGAGCAGTTCTTC

j_call: TRBJ2-5
clone_size: -
v_call: TRBV12-3/TRBV12-4
d_call: -
cdr3_aa: CASSRHGVSTQYF
cdr3_nt: TGTGCCAGCAGTCGGCACGGGGTCTCGACCCAGTACTTC

j_call: TRBJ2-7
clone_size: -
v_call: TRBV24-1
d_call: -
cdr3_aa: CATSDFYEQYF
cdr3_nt: TGTGCCACCAGTGATTTTTACGAGCAGTACTTC

j_call: TRBJ2-1
clone_size: -
v_call: TRBV27
d_call: TRBD2
cdr3_aa: CASRELAGGNLNEQFF
cdr3_nt: TGTGCCAGCAGGGAACTAGCGGGGGGAAATCTCAATGAGCAGTTCTTC

j_call: TRBJ2-4
clone_size: -
v_call: TRBV3-1
d_call: TRBD2
cdr3_aa: CASSLTSEANIQYF
cdr3_nt: TGTGCCAGCAGCCTGACTAGCGAGGCAAACATTCAGTACTTC

j_call: TRBJ2-5
clone_size: few
v_call: TRBV4-1
d_call: -
cdr3_aa: CASSRDPGLQETQYF
cdr3_nt: TGCGCCAGCAGCCGTGACCCAGGACTCCAAGAGACCCAGTACTTC

j_call: TRBJ2-2
clone_size: -
v_call: TRBV6-7
d_call: TRBD1
cdr3_aa: CASSYLLSGTGPGELFF
cdr3_nt: TGTGCCAGCAGTTACCTCTTATCCGGGACAGGGCCCGGGGAGCTGTTTTTT

j_call: TRBJ2-7
clone_size: few
v_call: TRBV6-2/TRBV6-3
d_call: TRBD1
cdr3_aa: CASSPHRDRVNEQYF
cdr3_nt: TGTGCCAGCAGTCCTCACCGGGACAGGGTTAACGAGCAGTACTTC

j_call: TRBJ2-3
clone_size: few
v_call: TRBV14
d_call: -
cdr3_aa: CASSRLGSNTDTQYF
cdr3_nt: TGTGCCAGCAGCCGCCTAGGTTCGAACACAGATACGCAGTATTTT

j_call: TRBJ2-1
clone_size: few
v_call: TRBV3-1
d_call: -
cdr3_aa: CASSQVGGRGEQFF
cdr3_nt: TGTGCCAGCAGCCAAGTCGGCGGCCGAGGTGAGCAGTTCTTC

j_call: TRBJ1-5
clone_size: few
v_call: TRBV15
d_call: TRBD1
cdr3_aa: CATSRVLQGGNQPQHF
cdr3_nt: TGTGCCACCAGCAGAGTACTCCAGGGGGGGAATCAGCCCCAGCATTTT

j_call: TRBJ2-2
clone_size: few
v_call: TRBV7-2
d_call: -
cdr3_aa: CASSLVAGRGTGELFF
cdr3_nt: TGTGCCAGCAGCTTAGTTGCAGGGAGAGGCACCGGGGAGCTGTTTTTT

j_call: TRBJ2-3
clone_size: few
v_call: TRBV6-5
d_call: TRBD2
cdr3_aa: CASSYSPSGDTDTQYF
cdr3_nt: TGTGCCAGCAGTTACTCGCCTAGCGGGGACACAGATACGCAGTATTTT

j_call: TRBJ2-1
clone_size: few
v_call: TRBV3-1
d_call: -
cdr3_aa: CASSLGSSGYNEQFF
cdr3_nt: TGTGCCAGCAGCCTGGGCTCCTCGGGCTACAATGAGCAGTTCTTC

j_call: TRBJ2-6
clone_size: once
v_call: TRBV15
d_call: -
cdr3_aa: CATSRFRGANVLTF
cdr3_nt: TGTGCCACCAGCAGGTTCCGAGGGGCCAACGTCCTGACTTTC